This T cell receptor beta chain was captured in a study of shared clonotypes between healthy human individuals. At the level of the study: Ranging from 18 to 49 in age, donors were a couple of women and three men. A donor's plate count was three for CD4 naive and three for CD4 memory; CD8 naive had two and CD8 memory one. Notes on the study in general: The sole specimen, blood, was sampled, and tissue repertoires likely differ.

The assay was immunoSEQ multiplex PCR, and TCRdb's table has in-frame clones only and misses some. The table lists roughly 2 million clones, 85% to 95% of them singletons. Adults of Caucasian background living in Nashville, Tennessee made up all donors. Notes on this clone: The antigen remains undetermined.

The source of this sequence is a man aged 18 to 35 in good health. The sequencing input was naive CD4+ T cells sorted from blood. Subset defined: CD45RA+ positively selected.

In DNA form, the CDR3 reads TGTGCCTGGGCGTCTCCGGGATTGGGCGAGCAGTACTTC. Protein product: CAWASPGLGEQYF. The rearrangement uses TRBV30 and TRBJ2-7, with a possible D match to TRBD2 (5 bases). CDR3 length equals 13 residues. Per the germline V gene, CDR1 is GTSNPN and CDR2 is SVGIG (reference sequence). V gave up 5 bases and J gave up 6 bases, with 17 bases separating them.